The rows below give T cell receptor beta chains drawn from one sample of a study of Graves' ophthalmopathy and Graves' hyperthyroidism. TCRdb reprocessed the multiplex PCR reads with MiXCR, giving one entry per CDR3 protein. This table holds about 1.2 million distinct CDR3 sequences, 35% to 45% found once. Sequencing was carried out using peripheral blood or thyroid tissue (not recorded which). These receptor sequences come from an adult man with Graves' hyperthyroidism. Both conserved end residues are part of each CDR3. The D gene is left open where the match is weak. A row's size may be missing; if present it is once, few, many or a size class.

clone_size,d_call,v_call,j_call,cdr3_nt,cdr3_aa
many,.,TRBV7-2,TRBJ1-1,TGTGCCAGCAGCTTAGATCGGGGCGGCATGAACACTGAAGCTTTCTTT,CASSLDRGGMNTEAFF
.,.,TRBV29-1,TRBJ1-2,TGCAGCGTTGTCGGGGGTCTAAATGGCTACACCTTC,CSVVGGLNGYTF
many,.,TRBV12-3/TRBV12-4,TRBJ1-5,TGTGCCAGCAGTTTCAATGGCAATCAGCCCCAGCATTTT,CASSFNGNQPQHF
.,.,TRBV7-9,TRBJ2-7,TGTGCCAGCAGCCCGAGGGGTTGGATACTCGAGCAGTACTTC,CASSPRGWILEQYF
.,.,TRBV30,TRBJ1-3,TGTGCCTGGAGTCCTGGAAACACCATATATTTT,CAWSPGNTIYF
many,TRBD1,TRBV15,TRBJ2-5,TGTGCCACCAGCAGAACAGGACAGGAAGAGACCCAGTACTTC,CATSRTGQEETQYF
few,.,TRBV29-1,TRBJ2-3,TGCAGCGTTGAACAGGACCGCACAGATACGCAGTATTTT,CSVEQDRTDTQYF
many,.,TRBV29-1,TRBJ1-6,TGCAGCGTTGGCCCTGGACGGGGGAATTCACCCCTCCACTTT,CSVGPGRGNSPLHF
once,.,TRBV15,TRBJ1-1,TGTGCCTCCGCTGACGGGGGAAGGCCTCCTAACACTGAAGCTTTCTTT,CASADGGRPPNTEAFF
.,.,TRBV7-2,TRBJ2-2,TGTGCCAGCAGCGTTCGGCCCGGGATGATTCTACGGGAGCTGTTTTTT,CASSVRPGMILRELFF
.,TRBD1,TRBV29-1,TRBJ2-7,TGCAGCAGTATCGGACAGGGAGGTCTCTACGAGCAGTACTTC,CSSIGQGGLYEQYF
many,TRBD1,TRBV12-3/TRBV12-4,TRBJ1-6,TGTGCCAGCAGAAGGACAGGGGTTGGATCACCCCTCCACTTT,CASRRTGVGSPLHF
once,.,TRBV25-1,TRBJ1-6,.,CACSASLQRPPLHF
.,.,TRBV19,TRBJ1-1,TGTGCCAGCCTACCCACGGGGTCGAACACTGAAGCTTTCTTT,CASLPTGSNTEAFF
.,.,TRBV5-1,TRBJ1-3,TGTGCCAGCAGCTTGGCCCCGGGGTTTGGAAACACCATATATTTT,CASSLAPGFGNTIYF
many,.,TRBV6-6,TRBJ1-6,TGTGCCAGCAGTCGGAAGGAGAATTCACCCCTCCACTTT,CASSRKENSPLHF
.,.,TRBV7-9,TRBJ1-4,TGCGCCAGCAGCCCACTTTACTCAGGGAATGAAAAACTGTTTTTT,CASSPLYSGNEKLFF
.,.,TRBV19,TRBJ1-5,TGTGCCAGTAGTGACGGGGGGCCCCAGCATTTT,CASSDGGPQHF
.,TRBD1,TRBV24-1,TRBJ2-2,TGTGCCACCAGTGATAAAGGGGGCGAAACCGGGGAGCTGTTTTTT,CATSDKGGETGELFF